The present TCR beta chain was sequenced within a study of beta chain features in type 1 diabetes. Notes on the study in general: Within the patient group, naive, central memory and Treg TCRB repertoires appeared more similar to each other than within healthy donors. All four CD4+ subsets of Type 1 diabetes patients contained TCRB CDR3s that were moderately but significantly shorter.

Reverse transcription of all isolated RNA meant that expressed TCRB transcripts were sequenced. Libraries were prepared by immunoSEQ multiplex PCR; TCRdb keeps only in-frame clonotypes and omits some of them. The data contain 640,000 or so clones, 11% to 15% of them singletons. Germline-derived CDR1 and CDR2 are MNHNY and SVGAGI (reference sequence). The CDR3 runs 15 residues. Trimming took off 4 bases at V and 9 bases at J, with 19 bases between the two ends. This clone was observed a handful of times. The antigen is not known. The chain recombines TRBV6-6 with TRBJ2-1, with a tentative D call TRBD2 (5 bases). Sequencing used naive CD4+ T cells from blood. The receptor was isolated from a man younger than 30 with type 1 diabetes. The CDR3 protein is CASSSSWSGEGEQFF. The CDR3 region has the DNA TGTGCCAGCAGTTCCTCTTGGAGCGGTGAAGGTGAGCAGTTCTTC.